These T cell receptor beta chains were read from a single sample in a study of OX40 agonist ivuxolimab in advanced cancers. Data came from immunoSEQ multiplex PCR; TCRdb stores just in-frame clones and leaves some out. This table holds about 37,000 clones, roughly 84% found once. The source was CD4+ or CD8+ T cells sorted from blood, collected in a trial of the OX40 agonist ivuxolimab. These receptors all stem from an adult with an advanced solid tumor such as melanoma, head and neck, liver or kidney cancer. Each CDR3 is given with its conserved first and last residue. D genes are given only for firm matches.

J gene: TRBJ1-1
D gene: -
V gene: TRBV5-5
CDR3 DNA: TGTGCCAGCAGCTTGGGAGTTGGGAACACTGAAGCTTTCTTT
CDR3 protein: CASSLGVGNTEAFF

J gene: TRBJ1-2
D gene: -
V gene: TRBV11-2
CDR3 DNA: TGTGCCAGCAGCCCCAGTCGGGGGCCGAACTATGGCTACACCTTC
CDR3 protein: CASSPSRGPNYGYTF

J gene: TRBJ2-3
D gene: TRBD2
V gene: TRBV28
CDR3 DNA: TGTGCCAGCAGGCCGACTAGCGGGGGCACAGATACGCAGTATTTT
CDR3 protein: CASRPTSGGTDTQYF

J gene: TRBJ2-2
D gene: TRBD2
V gene: TRBV7-9
CDR3 DNA: TGTGCCAGCAGCCCTAGCGGGGGACCCGCCGGGGAGCTGTTTTTT
CDR3 protein: CASSPSGGPAGELFF

J gene: TRBJ2-7
D gene: -
V gene: TRBV6-9
CDR3 DNA: TGTGCCAGCAGTTATGACGGCAGGGGTAACGAGCAGTACTTC
CDR3 protein: CASSYDGRGNEQYF

J gene: TRBJ1-2
D gene: TRBD1
V gene: TRBV27
CDR3 DNA: TGTGCCAGCAGTTTGGGGACAGGGGTCCTACACTACACCTTC
CDR3 protein: CASSLGTGVLHYTF

J gene: TRBJ1-5
D gene: TRBD1
V gene: TRBV27
CDR3 DNA: TGTGCCAGCAGTTTCCCCGGGACAGGGAATCAGCCCCAGCATTTT
CDR3 protein: CASSFPGTGNQPQHF

J gene: TRBJ1-4
D gene: -
V gene: TRBV28
CDR3 DNA: TGTGCCAGCAGTTTAGTGTTTGGGAGAGCTGCAACTAATGAAAAACTGTTTTTT
CDR3 protein: CASSLVFGRAATNEKLFF

J gene: TRBJ1-1
D gene: TRBD1
V gene: TRBV5-1
CDR3 DNA: TGCGCCAGCAGCTTAGGGACAGACATGAACACTGAAGCTTTCTTT
CDR3 protein: CASSLGTDMNTEAFF

J gene: TRBJ1-5
D gene: TRBD1
V gene: TRBV19
CDR3 DNA: TGTGCCAGTAGTATAGCGGACAGGGACAATCAGCCCCAGCATTTT
CDR3 protein: CASSIADRDNQPQHF

J gene: TRBJ2-3
D gene: -
V gene: TRBV7-2
CDR3 DNA: TGTGCCAGCAGCACCTGGGGACTGACAGATACGCAGTATTTT
CDR3 protein: CASSTWGLTDTQYF